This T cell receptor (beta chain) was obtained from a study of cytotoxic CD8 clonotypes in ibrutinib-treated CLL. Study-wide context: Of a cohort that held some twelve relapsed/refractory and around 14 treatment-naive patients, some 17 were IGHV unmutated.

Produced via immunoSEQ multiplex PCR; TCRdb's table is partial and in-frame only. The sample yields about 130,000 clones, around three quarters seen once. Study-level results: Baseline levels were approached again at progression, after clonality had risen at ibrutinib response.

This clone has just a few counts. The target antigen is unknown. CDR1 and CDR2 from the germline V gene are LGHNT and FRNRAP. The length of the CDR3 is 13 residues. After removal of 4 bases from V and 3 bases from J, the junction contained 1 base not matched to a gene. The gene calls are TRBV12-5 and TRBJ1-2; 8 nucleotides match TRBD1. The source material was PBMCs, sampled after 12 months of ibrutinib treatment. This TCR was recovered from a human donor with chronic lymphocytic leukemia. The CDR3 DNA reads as TGTGCTAGTGGTTACAGGGGGGACTATGGCTACACCTTC. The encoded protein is CASGYRGDYGYTF. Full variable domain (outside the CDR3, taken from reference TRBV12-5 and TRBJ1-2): DARVTQTPRHKVTEMGQEVTMRCQPILGHNTVFWYRQTMMQGLELLAYFRNRAPLDDSGMPKDRFSAEMPDATLATLKIQPSEPRDSAVYFCASGYRGDYGYTFGSGTRLTVV.